The rows below give T cell receptor beta chains drawn from one sample of a study of blood T cell repertoires in COVID-19. The repertoire was sequenced with immunoSEQ multiplex PCR; TCRdb's copy has only in-frame clones and lacks some. Of about 50,000 clones listed, about 83% are singletons. Sequencing input: peripheral blood. The receptors stem from an older woman with acute or convalescent COVID-19. CDR3s include the opening cysteine and the closing phenylalanine or tryptophan. A D gene is named only where the DNA matches it firmly. Size tells how often a clone was seen (once, few, many) or the class of an expanded clone, and some rows leave it out.

V	D	J	size	CDR3	DNA
TRBV23-1	-	TRBJ1-5	-	CASSQSFARENQPQHF	TGCGCCAGCAGTCAATCGTTCGCCAGGGAAAATCAGCCCCAGCATTTT
TRBV9	TRBD1	TRBJ2-5	-	CASSVGQAPGQQETQYF	TGTGCCAGCAGCGTAGGCCAAGCACCGGGACAGCAAGAGACCCAGTACTTC
TRBV3-1/TRBV3-2	-	TRBJ1-5	-	CASSQVPNQPQHF	TGTGCCAGCAGCCAAGTCCCAAATCAGCCCCAGCATTTT
TRBV15	TRBD1	TRBJ1-5	-	CATSRGQGVGNQPQHF	TGTGCCACCAGCAGAGGCCAGGGGGTAGGGAATCAGCCCCAGCATTTT
TRBV28	-	TRBJ1-5	-	CASREEDRHNQPQHF	TGTGCCAGCAGAGAGGAAGACAGGCACAATCAGCCCCAGCATTTT
TRBV18	TRBD1	TRBJ2-1	-	CASSPLLTGKTYNEQFF	TGTGCCAGCTCACCACTTTTGACAGGGAAGACCTACAATGAGCAGTTCTTC
TRBV2	TRBD1	TRBJ1-2	-	CASSDLDRGHGYTF	TGTGCCAGCAGTGACTTGGACAGGGGGCATGGCTACACCTTC
TRBV19	TRBD1	TRBJ1-2	-	CASRDRADYGYTF	TGTGCCAGTAGGGACAGGGCTGACTATGGCTACACCTTC
TRBV27	TRBD1	TRBJ1-5	few	CASRTTGSNQPQHF	TGTGCCAGCAGAACGACAGGGAGCAATCAGCCCCAGCATTTT
TRBV7-2	-	TRBJ1-5	-	CASSLESSANQPQHF	TGTGCCAGCAGCTTAGAATCGTCTGCGAATCAGCCCCAGCATTTT
TRBV5-1	TRBD2	TRBJ2-3	-	CASSLIAGAVTDTQYF	TGCGCCAGCAGCTTGATAGCGGGAGCCGTCACAGATACGCAGTATTTT
TRBV9	TRBD1	TRBJ1-2	few	CASSDRQGAGYTF	TGTGCCAGCAGCGATCGTCAGGGGGCTGGCTACACCTTC
TRBV5-1	-	TRBJ1-3	-	CASSLKGDHSGNTIYF	TGCGCCAGCAGCTTGAAAGGAGATCACTCTGGAAACACCATATATTTT
TRBV24-1	-	TRBJ2-7	-	CAHGEVAYEQYF	TGTGCCCACGGCGAGGTCGCCTACGAGCAGTACTTC
TRBV30	TRBD1	TRBJ1-6	-	CAWSSWDRRSPLHF	TGTGCCTGGAGTTCCTGGGACAGGCGGTCACCCCTCCACTTT
TRBV4-1	-	TRBJ2-3	once	CASSQDSRDTDTQYF	TGCGCCAGCAGCCAAGATTCGCGGGACACAGATACGCAGTATTTT
TRBV29-1	-	TRBJ2-5	-	CSVLGRAETQYF	TGCAGCGTTCTAGGGCGGGCAGAGACCCAGTACTTC
TRBV9	-	TRBJ2-1	once	CASRGSDEQFF	TGTGCCAGCAGAGGAAGCGATGAGCAGTTCTTC
TRBV5-5	TRBD2	TRBJ2-1	-	CASSLGPHGLAENNEQFF	TGTGCCAGCAGCTTGGGACCGCACGGACTAGCGGAAAACAATGAGCAGTTCTTC
TRBV2	-	TRBJ1-3	once	CASRAGFAGNTIYF	TGTGCCAGCAGGGCAGGGTTCGCTGGAAACACCATATATTTT
TRBV9	TRBD2	TRBJ2-1	-	CASSVRDGRAPDEQFF	TGTGCCAGCAGCGTCAGGGACGGGAGGGCCCCTGATGAGCAGTTCTTC
TRBV6-6	-	TRBJ1-3	-	CATRRVTGGNTIYF	TGTGCCACCAGGCGGGTCACGGGGGGAAACACCATATATTTT
TRBV15	-	TRBJ1-5	-	CATSRSRTGSNQPQHF	TGTGCCACCAGCAGATCGAGGACTGGCAGCAATCAGCCCCAGCATTTT
TRBV5-1	TRBD2	TRBJ2-3	-	CASSFLGLAGGRNTDTQYF	TGCGCCAGCAGCTTTTTAGGGCTAGCGGGCGGGCGGAACACAGATACGCAGTATTTT
TRBV2	TRBD1	TRBJ1-2	once	CAREPQGANYGYTF	TGTGCCAGAGAACCACAGGGGGCTAACTATGGCTACACCTTC
TRBV18	TRBD1	TRBJ1-4	once	CASSPGQGRTNEKLFF	TGTGCCAGCTCACCTGGACAGGGACGGACTAATGAAAAACTGTTTTTT
TRBV24-1	TRBD2	TRBJ2-3	-	CATSDLVAGGRIDTQYF	TGTGCCACCAGTGATTTAGTAGCGGGGGGGAGAATAGATACGCAGTATTTT
TRBV15	-	TRBJ1-2	-	CATSSEQGFYYGYTF	TGTGCCACCAGCAGTGAACAGGGATTCTACTATGGCTACACCTTC
TRBV19	TRBD1	TRBJ1-5	-	CASSRQGGNQPQHF	TGTGCCAGCTCCCGACAGGGGGGCAATCAGCCCCAGCATTTT
TRBV5-8	-	TRBJ1-5	-	CASSLGPYQPQHF	TGTGCCAGCAGCTTGGGGCCGTATCAGCCCCAGCATTTT
TRBV7-6	-	TRBJ1-5	-	CASSLTPGRDQPQHF	TGTGCCAGCAGCTTAACCCCAGGGAGGGATCAGCCCCAGCATTTT
TRBV6-1	-	TRBJ2-1	once	CASSGRQESSSYNEQFF	TGTGCCAGCAGTGGGCGACAGGAATCTAGCTCCTACAATGAGCAGTTCTTC
TRBV5-4	TRBD1	TRBJ1-5	-	CASSPGQGAQPQHF	TGTGCCAGCAGCCCGGGACAGGGGGCTCAGCCCCAGCATTTT
TRBV4-2	-	TRBJ2-7	-	CASSQDAGPYEQYF	TGTGCCAGCAGCCAAGATGCGGGACCCTACGAGCAGTACTTC
TRBV6-1	TRBD1	TRBJ1-2	-	CASSDGTGFYGYTF	TGTGCCAGCAGTGACGGGACAGGGTTCTATGGCTACACCTTC
TRBV3-1/TRBV3-2	TRBD1	TRBJ1-3	-	CASTTGVFPGNTIYF	TGTGCCAGCACGACAGGGGTGTTCCCTGGAAACACCATATATTTT
TRBV7-6	-	TRBJ2-1	once	CASSLGTGGSNEQFF	TGTGCCAGCAGCTTAGGCACCGGCGGCAGCAATGAGCAGTTCTTC
TRBV5-4	TRBD1	TRBJ1-1	-	CASSQGGKNTEAFF	TGTGCCAGCAGCCAAGGGGGCAAGAACACTGAAGCTTTCTTT
TRBV14	TRBD1	TRBJ1-2	-	CASRRAGTAAERYTF	TGTGCCAGCAGGCGAGCCGGGACAGCCGCTGAGCGCTACACCTTC
TRBV11-3	TRBD2	TRBJ2-1	-	CASSFGRGTYNEQFF	TGTGCCAGCAGCTTCGGGAGGGGAACCTACAATGAGCAGTTCTTC
TRBV2	TRBD1	TRBJ2-7	-	CATGTETYEQYF	TGTGCCACAGGGACAGAGACCTACGAGCAGTACTTC
TRBV2	TRBD2	TRBJ2-5	once	CASSEEAGGGAVETQYF	TGTGCCAGCAGTGAGGAGGCGGGCGGGGGGGCTGTAGAGACCCAGTACTTC
TRBV6-5	-	TRBJ1-4	-	CASKRGTNEKLFF	TGTGCCAGCAAGCGAGGGACTAATGAAAAACTGTTTTTT
TRBV9	TRBD1	TRBJ1-2	-	CASSVARTGFYGYTF	TGTGCCAGCAGCGTAGCCAGGACAGGGTTCTATGGCTACACCTTC
TRBV27	-	TRBJ2-2	-	CAVKVGGRTGELFF	TGTGCCGTTAAGGTGGGGGGACGCACCGGGGAGCTGTTTTTT
TRBV28	TRBD1	TRBJ1-4	-	CATTPGQGDAGEKLFF	TGTGCCACCACTCCCGGACAGGGGGATGCAGGAGAAAAACTGTTTTTT
TRBV6-5	TRBD1	TRBJ1-1	-	CASSPHQTGWTEAFF	TGTGCCAGCAGTCCCCACCAGACAGGGTGGACTGAAGCTTTCTTT
TRBV10-3	-	TRBJ1-3	once	CATYSGNTIYF	TGTGCCACCTACAGCGGGAACACCATATATTTT